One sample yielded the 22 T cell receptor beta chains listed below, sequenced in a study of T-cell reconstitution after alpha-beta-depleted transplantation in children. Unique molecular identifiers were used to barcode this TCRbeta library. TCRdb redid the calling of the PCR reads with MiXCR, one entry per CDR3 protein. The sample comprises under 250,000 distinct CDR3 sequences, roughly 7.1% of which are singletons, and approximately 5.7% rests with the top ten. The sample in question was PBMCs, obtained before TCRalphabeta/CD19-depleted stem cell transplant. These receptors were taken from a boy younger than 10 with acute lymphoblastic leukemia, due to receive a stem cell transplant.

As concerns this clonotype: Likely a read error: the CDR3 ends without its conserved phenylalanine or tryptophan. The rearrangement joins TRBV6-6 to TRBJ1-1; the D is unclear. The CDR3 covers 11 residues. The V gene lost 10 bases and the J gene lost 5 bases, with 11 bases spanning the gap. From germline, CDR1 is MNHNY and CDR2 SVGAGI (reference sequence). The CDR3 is CAISRATEAFS. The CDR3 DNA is TGTGCCATTAGTAGGGCGACTGAAGCTTTCTCT.

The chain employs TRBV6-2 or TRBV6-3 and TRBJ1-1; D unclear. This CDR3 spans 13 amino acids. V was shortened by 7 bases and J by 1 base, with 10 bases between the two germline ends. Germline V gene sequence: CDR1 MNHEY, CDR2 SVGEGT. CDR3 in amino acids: CASTWRSNTEAFF. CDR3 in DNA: TGTGCCAGCACCTGGAGGTCGAACACTGAAGCTTTCTTT.

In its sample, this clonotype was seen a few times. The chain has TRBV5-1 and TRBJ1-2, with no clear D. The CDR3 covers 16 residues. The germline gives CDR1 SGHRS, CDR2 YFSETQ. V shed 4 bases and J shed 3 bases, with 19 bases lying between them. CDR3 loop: CASSPLGGLQDYGYTF. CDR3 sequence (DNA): TGCGCCAGCAGCCCGCTGGGTGGCCTCCAAGACTATGGCTACACCTTC.

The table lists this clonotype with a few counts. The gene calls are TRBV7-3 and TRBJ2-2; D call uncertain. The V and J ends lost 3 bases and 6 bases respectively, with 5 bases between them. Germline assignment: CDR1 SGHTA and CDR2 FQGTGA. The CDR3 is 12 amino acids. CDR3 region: CASSFIPGELFF. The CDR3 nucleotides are TGTGCCAGCAGCTTTATTCCCGGGGAGCTGTTTTTT.

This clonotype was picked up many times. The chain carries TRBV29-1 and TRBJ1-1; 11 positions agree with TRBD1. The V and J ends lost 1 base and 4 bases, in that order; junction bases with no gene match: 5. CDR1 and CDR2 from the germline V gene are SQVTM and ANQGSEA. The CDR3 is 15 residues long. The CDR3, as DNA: TGCAGCGTTGAAGGCCCGGGACAGGGGGTCACTGAAGCTTTCTTT. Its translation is CSVEGPGQGVTEAFF.

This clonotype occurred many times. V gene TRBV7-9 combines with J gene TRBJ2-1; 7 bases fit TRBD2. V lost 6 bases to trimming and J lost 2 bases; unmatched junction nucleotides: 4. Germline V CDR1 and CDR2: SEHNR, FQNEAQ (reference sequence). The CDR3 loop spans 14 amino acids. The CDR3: CASRGGNTYNEQFF. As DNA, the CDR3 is TGTGCCAGCAGGGGAGGGAACACCTACAATGAGCAGTTCTTC.

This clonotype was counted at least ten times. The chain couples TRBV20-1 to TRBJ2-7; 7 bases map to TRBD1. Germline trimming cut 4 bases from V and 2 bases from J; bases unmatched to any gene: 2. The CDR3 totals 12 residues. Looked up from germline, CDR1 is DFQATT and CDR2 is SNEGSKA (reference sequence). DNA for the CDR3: TGCAGTGCTACTCAGGGGGCCTACGAGCAGTACTTC. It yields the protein CSATQGAYEQYF.

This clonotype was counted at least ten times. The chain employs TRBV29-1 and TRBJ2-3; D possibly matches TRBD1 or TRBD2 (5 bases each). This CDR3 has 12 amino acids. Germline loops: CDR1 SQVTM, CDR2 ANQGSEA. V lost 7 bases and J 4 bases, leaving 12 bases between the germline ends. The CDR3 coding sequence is TGCAGCGGAGGGACCCGAGCAGATACGCAGTATTTT. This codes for CSGGTRADTQYF.

CDR3 DNA sequence: TGTGCCAGCTCACCGGGCCTACCAGCCTACGAGCAGTACTTC. Residues: CASSPGLPAYEQYF. The rearrangement uses TRBV18 and TRBJ2-7; D remains ambiguous. CDR3 length: 14 amino acids. V lost 3 bases and J 2 bases, leaving 11 bases between the germline ends. Germline CDR1 is KGHSH and CDR2 is LQKENI. Looking up the rest from reference TRBV18 and TRBJ2-7 gives the full variable domain: NAGVMQNPRHLVRRRGQEARLRCSPMKGHSHVYWYRQLPEEGLKFMVYLQKENIIDESGMPKERFSAEFPKEGPSILRIQQVVRGDSAAYFCASSPGLPAYEQYFGPGTRLTVT.

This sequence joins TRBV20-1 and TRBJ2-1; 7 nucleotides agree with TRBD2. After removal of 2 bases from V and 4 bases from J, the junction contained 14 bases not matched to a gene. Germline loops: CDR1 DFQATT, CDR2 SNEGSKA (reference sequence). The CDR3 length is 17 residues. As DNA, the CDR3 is TGCAGTGCTAGATCAGGCGGGGAGGGAGGTATTTACAATGAGCAGTTCTTC. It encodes CSARSGGEGGIYNEQFF.

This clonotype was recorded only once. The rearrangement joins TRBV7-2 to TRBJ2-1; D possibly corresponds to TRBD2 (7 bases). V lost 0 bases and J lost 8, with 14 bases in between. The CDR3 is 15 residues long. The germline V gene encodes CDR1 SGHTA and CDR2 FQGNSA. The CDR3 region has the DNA TGTGCCAGCAGCTTAGCGGGGGGGGCGATCGATGAGCAGTTCTTC. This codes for CASSLAGGAIDEQFF.

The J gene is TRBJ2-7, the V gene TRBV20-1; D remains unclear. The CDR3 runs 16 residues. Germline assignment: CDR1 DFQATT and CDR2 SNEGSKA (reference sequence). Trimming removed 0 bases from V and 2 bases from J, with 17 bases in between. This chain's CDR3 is CSARDEASLPTYEQYF. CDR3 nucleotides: TGCAGTGCTAGAGATGAGGCGAGTCTACCCACCTACGAGCAGTACTTC.

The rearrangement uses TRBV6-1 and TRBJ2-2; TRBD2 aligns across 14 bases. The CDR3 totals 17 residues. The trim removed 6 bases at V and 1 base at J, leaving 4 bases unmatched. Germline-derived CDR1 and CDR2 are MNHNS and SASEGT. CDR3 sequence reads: CASSRLAGGRNTGELFF. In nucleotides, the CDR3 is TGTGCCAGCAGCCGACTAGCGGGGGGGAGGAACACCGGGGAGCTGTTTTTT.

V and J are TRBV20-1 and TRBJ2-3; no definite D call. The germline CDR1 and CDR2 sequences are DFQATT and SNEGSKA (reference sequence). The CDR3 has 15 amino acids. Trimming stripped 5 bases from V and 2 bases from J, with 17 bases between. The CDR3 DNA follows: TGCAGTGCTCGTCGCTCTAGAATTATCACAGATACGCAGTATTTT. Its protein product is CSARRSRIITDTQYF.

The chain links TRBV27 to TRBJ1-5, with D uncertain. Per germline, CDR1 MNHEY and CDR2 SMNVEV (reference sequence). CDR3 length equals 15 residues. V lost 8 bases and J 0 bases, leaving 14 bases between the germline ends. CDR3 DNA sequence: TGTGCCAGCTTGTTGTCCGGTTATAGCAATCAGCCCCAGCATTTT. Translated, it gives CASLLSGYSNQPQHF.

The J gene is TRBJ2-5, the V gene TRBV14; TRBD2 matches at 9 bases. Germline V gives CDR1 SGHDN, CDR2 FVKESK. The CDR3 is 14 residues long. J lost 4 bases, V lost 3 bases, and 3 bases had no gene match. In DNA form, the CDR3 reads TGTGCCAGCAGCCAGCGGGGGGGCCGAGAGACCCAGTACTTC. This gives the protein CASSQRGGRETQYF.

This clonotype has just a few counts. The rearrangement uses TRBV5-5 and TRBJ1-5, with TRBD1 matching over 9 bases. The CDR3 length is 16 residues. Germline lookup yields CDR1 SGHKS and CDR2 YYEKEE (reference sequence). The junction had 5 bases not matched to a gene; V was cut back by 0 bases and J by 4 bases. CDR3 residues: CASSLDPGQGNQPQHF. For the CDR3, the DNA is TGTGCCAGCAGCTTGGATCCGGGACAGGGAAATCAGCCCCAGCATTTT. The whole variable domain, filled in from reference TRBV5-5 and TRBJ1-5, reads DAGVTQSPTHLIKTRGQQVTLRCSPISGHKSVSWYQQVLGQGPQFIFQYYEKEERGRGNFPDRFSARQFPNYSSELNVNALLLGDSALYLCASSLDPGQGNQPQHFGDGTRLSIL.

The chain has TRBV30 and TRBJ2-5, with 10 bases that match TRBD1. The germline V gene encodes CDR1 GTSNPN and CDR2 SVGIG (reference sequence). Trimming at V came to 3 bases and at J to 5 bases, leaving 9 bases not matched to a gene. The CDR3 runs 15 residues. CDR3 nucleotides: TGTGCCTGGAGCGTCCGACAGGGGGCTGGGGAGACCCAGTACTTC. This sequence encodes CAWSVRQGAGETQYF.

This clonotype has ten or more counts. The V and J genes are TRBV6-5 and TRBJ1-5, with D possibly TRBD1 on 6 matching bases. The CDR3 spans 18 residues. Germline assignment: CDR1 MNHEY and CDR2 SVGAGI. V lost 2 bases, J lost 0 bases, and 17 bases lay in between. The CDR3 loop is CASSYPGLRGFSNQPQHF. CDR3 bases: TGTGCCAGCAGTTACCCAGGTCTAAGGGGGTTTAGCAATCAGCCCCAGCATTTT.

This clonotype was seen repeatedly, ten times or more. The CDR3 region is CSARVPSGGAGEKLFF. DNA for the CDR3: TGCAGTGCTAGAGTCCCCTCCGGGGGGGCGGGTGAAAAACTGTTTTTT. The chain recombines TRBV20-1 with TRBJ1-4, with TRBD1 as a possible D gene (6 bases). V was trimmed by 1 base and J by 7 bases, leaving 19 bases between them. CDR3 size: 16 residues. CDR1 DFQATT and CDR2 SNEGSKA come from the germline V gene (reference sequence).

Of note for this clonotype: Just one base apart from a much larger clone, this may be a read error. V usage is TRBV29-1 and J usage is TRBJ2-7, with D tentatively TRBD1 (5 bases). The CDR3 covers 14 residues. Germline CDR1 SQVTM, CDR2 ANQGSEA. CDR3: CSATQGGGTYKQYF. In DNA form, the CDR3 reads TGCAGCGCTACGCAGGGCGGTGGTACCTACAAGCAGTACTTC.

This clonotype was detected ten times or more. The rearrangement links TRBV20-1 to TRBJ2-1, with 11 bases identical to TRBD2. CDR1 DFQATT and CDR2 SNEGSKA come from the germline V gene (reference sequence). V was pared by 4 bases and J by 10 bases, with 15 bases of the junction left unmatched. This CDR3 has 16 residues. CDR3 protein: CSAIKIQTSGSGEQFF. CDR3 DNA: TGCAGTGCTATAAAAATTCAAACTAGCGGGAGCGGGGAGCAGTTCTTC.